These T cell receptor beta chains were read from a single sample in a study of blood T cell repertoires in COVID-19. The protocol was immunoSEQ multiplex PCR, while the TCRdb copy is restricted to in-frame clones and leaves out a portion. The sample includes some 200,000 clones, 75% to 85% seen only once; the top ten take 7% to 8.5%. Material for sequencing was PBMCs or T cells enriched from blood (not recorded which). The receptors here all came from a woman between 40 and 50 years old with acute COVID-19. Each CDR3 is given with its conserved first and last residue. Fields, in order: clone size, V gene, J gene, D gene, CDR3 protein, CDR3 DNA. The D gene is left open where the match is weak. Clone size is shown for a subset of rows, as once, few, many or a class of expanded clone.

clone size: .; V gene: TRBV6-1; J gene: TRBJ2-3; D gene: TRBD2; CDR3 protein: CASSAPGLAGPRDTQYF; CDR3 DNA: TGTGCCAGCAGTGCACCGGGACTAGCGGGACCTCGGGATACGCAGTATTTT
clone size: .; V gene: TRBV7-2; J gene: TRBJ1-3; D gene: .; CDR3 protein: CASSTSQGTGGNTIYF; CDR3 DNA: TGTGCCAGCAGCACCTCACAGGGAACTGGTGGAAACACCATATATTTT
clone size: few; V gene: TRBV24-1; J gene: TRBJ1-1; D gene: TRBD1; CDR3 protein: CATRGTGERYTEAFF; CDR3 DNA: TGTGCCACCAGGGGGACAGGGGAAAGGTACACTGAAGCTTTCTTT
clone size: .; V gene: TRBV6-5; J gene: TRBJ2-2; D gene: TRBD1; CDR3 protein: CASSFRQGGTGELFF; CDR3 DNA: TGTGCCAGCAGTTTCAGACAGGGGGGGACCGGGGAGCTGTTTTTT
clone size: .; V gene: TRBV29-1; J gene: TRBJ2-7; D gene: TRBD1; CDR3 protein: CSAGQGATYEQYF; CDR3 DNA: TGCAGCGCGGGACAGGGGGCCACCTACGAGCAGTACTTC
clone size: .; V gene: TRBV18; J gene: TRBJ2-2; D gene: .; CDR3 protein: CASSPPLTDTGELFF; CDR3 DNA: TGTGCCAGCTCACCACCGCTAACCGACACCGGGGAGCTGTTTTTT
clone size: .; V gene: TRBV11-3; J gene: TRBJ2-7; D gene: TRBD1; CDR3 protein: CASSPTGTAPEQYF; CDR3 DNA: TGTGCCAGCAGCCCGACCGGGACAGCCCCCGAGCAGTACTTC
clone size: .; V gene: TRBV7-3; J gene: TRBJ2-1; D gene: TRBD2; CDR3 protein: CASSQQRGLYNEQFF; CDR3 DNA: TGTGCCAGCAGCCAGCAGCGGGGGCTATACAATGAGCAGTTCTTC
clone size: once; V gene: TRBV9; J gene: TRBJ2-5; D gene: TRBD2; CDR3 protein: CASSVAGRGQETQYF; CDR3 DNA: TGTGCCAGCAGCGTAGCGGGGCGGGGGCAAGAGACCCAGTACTTC
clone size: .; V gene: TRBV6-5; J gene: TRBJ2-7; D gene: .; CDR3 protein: CASSYSMALASYEQYF; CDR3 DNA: TGTGCCAGCAGTTACTCGATGGCCTTAGCCTCCTACGAGCAGTACTTC
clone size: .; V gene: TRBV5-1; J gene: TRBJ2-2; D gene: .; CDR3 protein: CASSFGQNTGELFF; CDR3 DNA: TGCGCCAGCAGCTTCGGACAGAACACCGGGGAGCTGTTTTTT
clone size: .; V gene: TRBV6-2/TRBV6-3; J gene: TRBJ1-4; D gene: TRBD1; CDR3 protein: CASSCHGTGDCEKLFF; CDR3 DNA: TGTGCCAGCAGCTGCCACGGGACAGGAGATTGTGAAAAACTGTTTTTT
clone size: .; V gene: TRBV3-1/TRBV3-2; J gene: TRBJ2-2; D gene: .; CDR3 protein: CASSQGGWGGPGELFF; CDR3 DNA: TGTGCCAGCAGCCAAGGAGGCTGGGGGGGCCCCGGGGAGCTGTTTTTT
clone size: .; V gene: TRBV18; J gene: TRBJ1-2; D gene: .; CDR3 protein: CASSPLDSSYGYTF; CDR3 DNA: TGTGCCAGCTCACCATTGGACAGCTCCTATGGCTACACCTTC
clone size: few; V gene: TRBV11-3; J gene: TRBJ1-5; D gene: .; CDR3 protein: CASSLYPPGPSSNQPQHF; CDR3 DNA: TGTGCCAGCAGCTTGTATCCACCAGGGCCTTCGAGCAATCAGCCCCAGCATTTT
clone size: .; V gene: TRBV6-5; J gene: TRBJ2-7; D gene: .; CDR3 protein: CASSPARVYEQYF; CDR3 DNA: TGTGCCAGCAGTCCCGCCAGGGTCTACGAGCAGTACTTC
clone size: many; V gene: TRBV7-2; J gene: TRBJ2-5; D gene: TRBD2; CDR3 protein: CASSLGTIFQETQYF; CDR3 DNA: TGTGCCAGCAGCTTGGGGACTATCTTCCAAGAGACCCAGTACTTC
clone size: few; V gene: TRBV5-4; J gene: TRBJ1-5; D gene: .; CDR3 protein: CASSLGGSDNQPQHF; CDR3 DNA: TGTGCCAGCAGCTTGGGAGGCAGCGATAATCAGCCCCAGCATTTT
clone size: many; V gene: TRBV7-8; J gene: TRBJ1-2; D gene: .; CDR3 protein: CASSLVGGWTGGYTF; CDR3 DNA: TGTGCCAGCAGCTTAGTTGGGGGCTGGACGGGTGGCTACACCTTC
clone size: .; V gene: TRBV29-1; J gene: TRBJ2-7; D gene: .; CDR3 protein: CSVAGRAKDEQYF; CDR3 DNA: TGCAGCGTTGCGGGCAGGGCTAAGGACGAGCAGTACTTC